One and the same sample provided the 5 T cell receptor beta chains below, sequenced in a study of cytotoxic CD8 clonotypes in ibrutinib-treated CLL. Sequenced by immunoSEQ multiplex PCR; TCRdb stores in-frame clones only, minus some. Of 110,000 to 150,000 clones listed, 76% were seen once; the top ten hold around 4.9%. Sequencing used PBMCs, obtained after 24 months of ibrutinib treatment. The origin of the receptors is a human donor with chronic lymphocytic leukemia.

The chain links TRBV7-2 to TRBJ2-3, with TRBD2 matching 10 bases. The CDR3 totals 16 residues. The V segment lost 5 bases and the J segment 4 bases; nucleotides outside the gene matches: 9. Germline CDR1 reads SGHTA; CDR2 reads FQGNSA. For the CDR3, the DNA is TGTGCCAGCAGCCAGGACAGCGGGGGGGCCTCAGATACGCAGTATTTT. It yields the protein CASSQDSGGASDTQYF.

This sequence joins TRBV7-6 and TRBJ1-4; D call uncertain. Germline assignment: CDR1 SGHVS and CDR2 FNYEAQ. V lost 5 bases, J lost 7 bases, and 14 bases lay in between. This CDR3 has 14 residues. The CDR3 DNA follows: TGTGCCAGCAGCCGGGTCCCCGACGGTGAAAAACTGTTTTTT. It specifies CASSRVPDGEKLFF.

V gene TRBV6-6 combines with J gene TRBJ1-2; no clear D. V dropped 3 bases and J dropped 4 bases, with 9 bases sitting between them. This CDR3 is 13 amino acids long. The V gene's germline CDR1 is MNHNY and CDR2 SVGAGI (reference sequence). CDR3 in DNA: TGTGCCAGCAGTTATGTGACGGGCTATGGCTACACCTTC. This translates into CASSYVTGYGYTF.

This clone has a single count. The chain recombines TRBV27 with TRBJ2-7; a possible D gene is TRBD1 (6 bases). Trimming left V 8 bases short and J 4 bases short, with 15 bases between. This CDR3 has 13 residues. Germline V CDR1 and CDR2: MNHEY, SMNVEV (reference sequence). CDR3 sequence reads: CASRTNQGYEQYF. CDR3 DNA: TGTGCCAGCCGAACCAACCAGGGGTACGAGCAGTACTTC.

This chain uses TRBV7-3 with TRBJ2-2, with 7 bases aligning to TRBD1. After removal of 5 bases from V and 6 bases from J, the junction contained 3 bases not matched to a gene. Germline V gene data show CDR1 as SGHTA and CDR2 as FQGTGA. The CDR3 contains 13 residues. CDR3 protein: CASSPQGAGELFF. In nucleotides, the CDR3 is TGTGCCAGCAGCCCCCAGGGGGCCGGGGAGCTGTTTTTT.